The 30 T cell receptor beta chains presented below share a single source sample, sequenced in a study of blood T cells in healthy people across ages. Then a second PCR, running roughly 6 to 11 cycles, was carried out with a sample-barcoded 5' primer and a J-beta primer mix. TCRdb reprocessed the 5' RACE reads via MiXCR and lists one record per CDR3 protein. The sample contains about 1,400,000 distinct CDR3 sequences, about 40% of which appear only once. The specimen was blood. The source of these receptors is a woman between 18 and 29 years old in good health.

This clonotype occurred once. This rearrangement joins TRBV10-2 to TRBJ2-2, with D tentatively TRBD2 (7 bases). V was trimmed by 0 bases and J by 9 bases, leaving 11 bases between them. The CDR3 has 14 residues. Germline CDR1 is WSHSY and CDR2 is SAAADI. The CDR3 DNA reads TGCGCCAGCAGTGAGTCGGGGGGGCGGCGGGAGCTGTTTTTT. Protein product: CASSESGGRRELFF.

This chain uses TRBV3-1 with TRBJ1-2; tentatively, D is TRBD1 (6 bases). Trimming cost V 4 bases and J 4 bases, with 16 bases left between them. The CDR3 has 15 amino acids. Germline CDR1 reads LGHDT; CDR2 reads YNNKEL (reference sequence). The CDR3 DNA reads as TGTGCCAGCAGCCCCGAGGGGGGCCTCTTCTATGGCTACACCTTC. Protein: CASSPEGGLFYGYTF.

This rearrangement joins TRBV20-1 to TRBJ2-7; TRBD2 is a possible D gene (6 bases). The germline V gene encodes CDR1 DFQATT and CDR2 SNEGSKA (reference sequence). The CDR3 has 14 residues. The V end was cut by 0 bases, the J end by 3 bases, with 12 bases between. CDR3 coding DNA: TGCAGTGCTAGAGAGCAAGCTAGCGACTACGAGCAGTACTTC. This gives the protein CSAREQASDYEQYF.

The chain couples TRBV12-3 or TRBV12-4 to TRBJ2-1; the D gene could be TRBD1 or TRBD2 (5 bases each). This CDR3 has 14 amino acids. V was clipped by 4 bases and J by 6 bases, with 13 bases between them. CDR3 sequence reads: CASSSPGTFNEQFF. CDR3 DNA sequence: TGTGCCAGCAGTTCGCCCGGGACCTTCAATGAGCAGTTCTTC.

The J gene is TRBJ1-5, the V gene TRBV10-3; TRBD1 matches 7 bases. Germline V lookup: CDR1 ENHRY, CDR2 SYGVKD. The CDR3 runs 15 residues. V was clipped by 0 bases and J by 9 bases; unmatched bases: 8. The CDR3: CAISESTGWLGPQHF. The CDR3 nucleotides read TGTGCCATCAGTGAGTCGACAGGGTGGTTGGGGCCCCAGCATTTT.

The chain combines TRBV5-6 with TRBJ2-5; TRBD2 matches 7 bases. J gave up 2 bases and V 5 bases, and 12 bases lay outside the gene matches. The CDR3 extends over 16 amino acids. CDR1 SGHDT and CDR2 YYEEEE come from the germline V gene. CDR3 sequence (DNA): TGTGCCAGCAGTCCTACTAGGACTAGTTCGCAAGAGACCCAGTACTTC. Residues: CASSPTRTSSQETQYF. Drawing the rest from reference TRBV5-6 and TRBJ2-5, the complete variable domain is DAGVTQSPTHLIKTRGQQVTLRCSPKSGHDTVSWYQQALGQGPQFIFQYYEEEERQRGNFPDRFSGHQFPNYSSELNVNALLLGDSALYLCASSPTRTSSQETQYFGPGTRLLVL.

CDR3 sequence: CASTPSGGSSYNEQFF. CDR3 DNA sequence: TGTGCCAGCACCCCCAGCGGGGGGAGCTCCTACAATGAGCAGTTCTTC. The chain has TRBV28 and TRBJ2-1; 9 bases fit TRBD2. V shed 7 bases and J 0 bases; nucleotides not matched to a gene: 7. CDR3 length: 16 residues. Germline V gene sequence: CDR1 MDHEN, CDR2 SYDVKM. Based on the CDR3 plus reference TRBV28 and TRBJ2-1, the full variable domain is DVKVTQSSRYLVKRTGEKVFLECVQDMDHENMFWYRQDPGLGLRLIYFSYDVKMKEKGDIPEGYSVSREKKERFSLILESASTNQTSMYLCASTPSGGSSYNEQFFGPGTRLTVL.

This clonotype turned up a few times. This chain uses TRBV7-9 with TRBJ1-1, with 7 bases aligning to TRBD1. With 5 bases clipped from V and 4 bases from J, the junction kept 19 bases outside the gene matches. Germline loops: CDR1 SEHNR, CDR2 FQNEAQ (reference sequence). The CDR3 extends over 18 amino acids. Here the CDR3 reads CASSGHEGAGVIATEAFF. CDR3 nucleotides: TGTGCCAGCAGCGGACATGAGGGGGCGGGAGTGATAGCCACTGAAGCTTTCTTT.

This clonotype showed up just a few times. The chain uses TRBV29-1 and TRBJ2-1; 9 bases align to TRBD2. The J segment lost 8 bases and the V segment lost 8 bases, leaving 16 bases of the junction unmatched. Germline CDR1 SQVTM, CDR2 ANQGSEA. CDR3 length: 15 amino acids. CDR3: CSIWGGRAPVDEQFF. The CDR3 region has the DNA TGCAGCATATGGGGCGGGAGGGCCCCCGTCGATGAGCAGTTCTTC.

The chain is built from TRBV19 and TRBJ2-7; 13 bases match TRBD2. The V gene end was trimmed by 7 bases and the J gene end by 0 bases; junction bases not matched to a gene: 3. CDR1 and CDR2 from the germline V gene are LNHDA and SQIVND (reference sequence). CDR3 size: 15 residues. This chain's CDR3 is CASMGLAGSSYEQYF. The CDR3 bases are TGTGCCAGTATGGGACTAGCGGGGAGCTCCTACGAGCAGTACTTC. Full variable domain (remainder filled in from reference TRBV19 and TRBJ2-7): DGGITQSPKYLFRKEGQNVTLSCEQNLNHDAMYWYRQDPGQGLRLIYYSQIVNDFQKGDIAEGYSVSREKKESFPLTVTSAQKNPTAFYLCASMGLAGSSYEQYFGPGTRLTVT.

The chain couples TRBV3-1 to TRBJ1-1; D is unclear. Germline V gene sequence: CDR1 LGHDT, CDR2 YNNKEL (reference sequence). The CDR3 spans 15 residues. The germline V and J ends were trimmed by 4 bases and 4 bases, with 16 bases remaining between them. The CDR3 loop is CASSLTRAVSTEAFF. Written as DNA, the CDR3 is TGTGCCAGCAGCCTTACCCGCGCCGTGAGCACTGAAGCTTTCTTT.

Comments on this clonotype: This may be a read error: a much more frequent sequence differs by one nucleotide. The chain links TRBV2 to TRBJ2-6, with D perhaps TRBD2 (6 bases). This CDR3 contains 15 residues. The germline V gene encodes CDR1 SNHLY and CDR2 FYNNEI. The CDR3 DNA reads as TGTGCCATCTACGGGGACTCCTCTGGGGCCAACGTCCCGACTTTC. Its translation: CAIYGDSSGANVPTF.

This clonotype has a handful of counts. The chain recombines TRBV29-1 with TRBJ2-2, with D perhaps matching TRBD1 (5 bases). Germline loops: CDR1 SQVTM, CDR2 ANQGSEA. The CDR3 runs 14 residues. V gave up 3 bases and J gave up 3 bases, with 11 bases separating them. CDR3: CSVEGQGHTGELFF. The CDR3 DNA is TGCAGCGTTGAGGGCCAGGGTCACACCGGGGAGCTGTTTTTT.

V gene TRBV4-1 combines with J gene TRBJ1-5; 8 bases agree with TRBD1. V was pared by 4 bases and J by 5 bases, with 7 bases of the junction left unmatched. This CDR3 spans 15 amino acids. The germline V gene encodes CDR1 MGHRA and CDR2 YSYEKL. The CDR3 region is CASSLIQGGYQPQHF. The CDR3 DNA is TGCGCCAGCAGCCTTATACAGGGGGGGTATCAGCCCCAGCATTTT.

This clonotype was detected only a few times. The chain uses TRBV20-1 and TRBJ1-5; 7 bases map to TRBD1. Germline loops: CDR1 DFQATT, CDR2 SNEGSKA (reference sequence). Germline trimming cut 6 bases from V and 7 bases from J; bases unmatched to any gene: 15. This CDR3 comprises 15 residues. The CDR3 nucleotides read TGCAGTGCCCTGACCGCAGGGGGAGGCAGGCAGCCCCAGCATTTT. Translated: CSALTAGGGRQPQHF.

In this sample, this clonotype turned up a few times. The CDR3: CASSDHRRAQETQYF. The CDR3, as DNA: TGCGCCAGCAGTGATCACCGGCGGGCTCAAGAGACCCAGTACTTC. V usage is TRBV10-2 and J usage is TRBJ2-5; D possibly corresponds to TRBD2 (5 bases). Per germline, CDR1 WSHSY and CDR2 SAAADI. Trimming removed 3 bases at V and 2 bases at J, with 13 bases between. This CDR3 has 15 amino acids.

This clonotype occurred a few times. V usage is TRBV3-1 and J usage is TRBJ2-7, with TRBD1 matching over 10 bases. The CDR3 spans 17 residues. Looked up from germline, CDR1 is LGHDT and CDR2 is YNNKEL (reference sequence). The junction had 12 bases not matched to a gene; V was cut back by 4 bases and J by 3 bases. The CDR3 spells CASSRAVGTGAFYEQYF. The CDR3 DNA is TGTGCCAGCAGCCGTGCTGTAGGGACAGGGGCATTCTACGAGCAGTACTTC.

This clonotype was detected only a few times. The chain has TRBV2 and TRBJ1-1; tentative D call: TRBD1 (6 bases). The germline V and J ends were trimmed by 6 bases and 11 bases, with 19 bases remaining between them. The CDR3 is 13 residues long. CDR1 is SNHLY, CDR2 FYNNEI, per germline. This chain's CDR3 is CASRGAGGAYAFF. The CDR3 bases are TGTGCCAGCAGGGGGGCTGGGGGCGCATATGCTTTCTTT.

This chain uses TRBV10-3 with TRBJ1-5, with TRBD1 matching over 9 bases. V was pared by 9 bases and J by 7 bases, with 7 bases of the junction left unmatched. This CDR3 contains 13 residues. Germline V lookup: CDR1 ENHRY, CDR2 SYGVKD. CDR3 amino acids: CAIRTGEKQPQHF. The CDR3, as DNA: TGTGCCATACGGACAGGGGAGAAGCAGCCCCAGCATTTT.

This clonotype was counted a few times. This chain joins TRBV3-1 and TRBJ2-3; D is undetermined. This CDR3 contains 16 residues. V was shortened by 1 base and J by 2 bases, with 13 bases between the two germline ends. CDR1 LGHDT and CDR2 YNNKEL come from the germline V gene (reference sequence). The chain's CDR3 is CASSQAVDANTDTQYF. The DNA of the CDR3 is TGTGCCAGCAGCCAAGCGGTGGATGCTAACACAGATACGCAGTATTTT.

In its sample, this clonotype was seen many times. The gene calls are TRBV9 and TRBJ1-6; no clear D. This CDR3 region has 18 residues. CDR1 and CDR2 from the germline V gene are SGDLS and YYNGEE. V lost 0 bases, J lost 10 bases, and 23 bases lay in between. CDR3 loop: CASSVGGGGNLLMSPLHF. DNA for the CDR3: TGTGCCAGCAGCGTAGGCGGCGGAGGGAACCTCTTAATGTCACCCCTCCACTTT.

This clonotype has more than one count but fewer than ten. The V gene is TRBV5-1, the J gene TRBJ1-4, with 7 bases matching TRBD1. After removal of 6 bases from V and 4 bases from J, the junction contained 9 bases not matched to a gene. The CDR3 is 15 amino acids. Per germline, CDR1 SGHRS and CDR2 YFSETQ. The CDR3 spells CASTNGGTDNEKLFF. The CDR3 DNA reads TGCGCCAGCACCAACGGGGGGACAGATAATGAAAAACTGTTTTTT.

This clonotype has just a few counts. CDR3 sequence: CASSPRAFANEQFF. The CDR3 bases are TGTGCCAGCAGCCCACGGGCCTTTGCCAATGAGCAGTTCTTC. V and J are TRBV3-1 and TRBJ2-1; D uncertain. Trimming removed 4 bases at V and 6 bases at J, with 13 bases between. CDR3 length equals 14 residues. Per germline, CDR1 LGHDT and CDR2 YNNKEL (reference sequence).

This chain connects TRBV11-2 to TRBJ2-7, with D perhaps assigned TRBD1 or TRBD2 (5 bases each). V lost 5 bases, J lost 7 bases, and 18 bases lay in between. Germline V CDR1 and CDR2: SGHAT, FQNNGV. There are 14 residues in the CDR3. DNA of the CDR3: TGTGCCAGCAGCCTCGGGACGGACGTCTGGGAGCAGTACTTC. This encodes CASSLGTDVWEQYF.

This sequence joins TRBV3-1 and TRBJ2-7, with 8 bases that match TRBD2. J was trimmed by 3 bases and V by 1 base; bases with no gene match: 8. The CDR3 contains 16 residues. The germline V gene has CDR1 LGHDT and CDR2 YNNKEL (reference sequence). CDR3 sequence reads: CASSQVSGTSVYEQYF. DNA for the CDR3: TGTGCCAGCAGCCAAGTCTCCGGGACTAGTGTCTACGAGCAGTACTTC.

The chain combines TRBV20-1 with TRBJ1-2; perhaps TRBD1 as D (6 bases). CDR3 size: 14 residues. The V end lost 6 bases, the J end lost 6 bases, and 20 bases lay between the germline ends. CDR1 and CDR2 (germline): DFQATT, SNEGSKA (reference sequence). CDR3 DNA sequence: TGCAGTGCCCATAGGGGGGGGCTTAGGAATGGCTACACCTTC. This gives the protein CSAHRGGLRNGYTF.

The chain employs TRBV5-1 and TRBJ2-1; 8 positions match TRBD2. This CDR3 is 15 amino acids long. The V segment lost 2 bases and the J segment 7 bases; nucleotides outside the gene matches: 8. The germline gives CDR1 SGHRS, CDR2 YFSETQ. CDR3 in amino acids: CASSFSGTSGNEQFF. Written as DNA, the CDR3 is TGCGCCAGCAGCTTTAGCGGGACGTCGGGGAATGAGCAGTTCTTC.

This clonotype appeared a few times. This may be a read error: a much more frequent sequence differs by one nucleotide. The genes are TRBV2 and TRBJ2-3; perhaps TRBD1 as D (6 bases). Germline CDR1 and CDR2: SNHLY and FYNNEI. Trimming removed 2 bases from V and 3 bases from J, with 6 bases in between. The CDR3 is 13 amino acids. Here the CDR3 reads CASSETGTDTQYF. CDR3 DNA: TGTGCCAGCAGTGAAACAGGGACAGATACGCAGTATTTT.

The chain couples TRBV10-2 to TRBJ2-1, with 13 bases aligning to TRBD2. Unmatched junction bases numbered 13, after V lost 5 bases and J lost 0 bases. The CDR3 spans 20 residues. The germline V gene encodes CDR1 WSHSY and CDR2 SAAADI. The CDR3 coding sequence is TGCGCCAGCAGTCCAAGACCGGGACTAGCGGGACCTAGCTCCTACAATGAGCAGTTCTTC. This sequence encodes CASSPRPGLAGPSSYNEQFF.

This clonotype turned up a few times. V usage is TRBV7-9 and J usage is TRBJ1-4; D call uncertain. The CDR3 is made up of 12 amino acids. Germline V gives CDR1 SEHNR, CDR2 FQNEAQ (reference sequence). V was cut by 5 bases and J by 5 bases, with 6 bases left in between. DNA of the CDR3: TGTGCCAGCAGCGGAAGAAATGAAAAACTGTTTTTT. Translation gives CASSGRNEKLFF.